The 29 T cell receptor beta chains below were found in one sample sequenced in a study of CD8+CD57+ T cells in acquired aplastic anemia. CDR3 and TCR beta VDJ profiling relied on genomic DNA as the template. Via MiXCR, TCRdb re-called the reads, giving one row per CDR3 protein. The profile shows around 130,000 distinct CDR3 sequences, 58% of them singletons. All sequencing subjects had displayed CD8+CD57+ cell expansion on flow cytometry. The sequencing sample was made of sorted CD4+, CD8+, or CD8+CD57+ T cells (not recorded which) from PBMCs. The receptor set was obtained from a human donor with aplastic anemia.

The chain combines TRBV20-1 with TRBJ2-6; 8 bases agree with TRBD1. The CDR3 loop spans 15 amino acids. V dropped 6 bases and J dropped 4; count of bases not matched to a gene: 8. From germline, CDR1 is DFQATT and CDR2 SNEGSKA (reference sequence). CDR3 DNA sequence: TGCAGTGCCTCGGACAGGGCGAGGGGGGCCAACGTCCTGACTTTC. Translated, it gives CSASDRARGANVLTF.

This clonotype was recorded at least ten times. The V and J genes are TRBV5-4 and TRBJ1-6; 12 nucleotides agree with TRBD1. V trimming: 0 bases; J trimming: 7 bases; junction bases outside the gene matches: 5. Germline V lookup: CDR1 SGHNT, CDR2 YYREEE (reference sequence). The CDR3 loop spans 17 amino acids. CDR3 DNA: TGTGCCAGCAGCTTGGCGGGGACAGGGGGCTTGAATTCACCCCTCCACTTT. Translation gives CASSLAGTGGLNSPLHF.

The chain links TRBV20-1 to TRBJ2-1, with 7 bases fitting TRBD2. The germline V gene has CDR1 DFQATT and CDR2 SNEGSKA (reference sequence). V lost 2 bases, J lost 10 bases, and 2 bases stayed unmatched. This CDR3 is 11 amino acids long. The CDR3 nucleotides are TGCAGTGCTAGAAGGGAGGGCGAGCAGTTCTTC. Translating gives CSARREGEQFF.

This clonotype was seen at least ten times. This chain connects TRBV6-2 or TRBV6-3 to TRBJ1-2, with D perhaps matching TRBD1 (5 bases). There are 18 residues in the CDR3. CDR1 and CDR2 from the germline V gene are MNHEY and SVGEGT. V was pared by 4 bases and J by 2 bases, with 23 bases between. The CDR3 DNA follows: TGTGCCAGCAGTTCGGAGTGGGAAGAGGACGGGGGAAACTATGGCTACACCTTC. Encoded protein: CASSSEWEEDGGNYGYTF.

V gene TRBV4-2 combines with J gene TRBJ1-6, with D possibly matching TRBD1 (6 bases). Germline CDR1 is LGHNA and CDR2 is YNFKEQ. V was clipped by 4 bases and J by 6 bases, with 19 bases between them. The CDR3 has 17 amino acids. CDR3 amino acids: CASSRGWDQGSNSPLHF. DNA of the CDR3: TGTGCCAGCAGCCGGGGTTGGGACCAGGGGAGTAATTCACCCCTCCACTTT.

CDR3 in amino acids: CASSGNRGDTEAFF. In nucleotides, the CDR3 is TGTGCCAGCAGCGGAAACAGGGGGGACACTGAAGCTTTCTTT. The chain combines TRBV7-8 with TRBJ1-1; TRBD1 aligns across 8 bases. V shed 5 bases and J 3 bases; nucleotides not matched to a gene: 5. Germline V gives CDR1 SGHVS, CDR2 FQNEAQ. The CDR3 is 14 amino acids.

This clonotype was observed a handful of times. The chain carries TRBV4-3 and TRBJ2-6; D is unresolved. Trimming removed 1 base at V and 2 bases at J, with 9 bases between. The CDR3 length is 16 residues. CDR1 and CDR2 (germline): LGHNA, YSLEER. In DNA, the CDR3 is TGCGCCAGCAGCCAAGTCGCAGGTACTGGGGCCAACGTCCTGACTTTC. Protein sequence: CASSQVAGTGANVLTF.

The rearrangement joins TRBV11-2 to TRBJ2-1; a weak D match, TRBD2 (5 bases). CDR3 length: 15 residues. In germline, CDR1 is SGHAT, CDR2 FQNNGV. The germline V and J ends were trimmed by 2 bases and 4 bases, with 12 bases remaining between them. In nucleotides, the CDR3 is TGTGCCAGCAGCTTACCCCCGGCGGGTTACAATGAGCAGTTCTTC. As protein: CASSLPPAGYNEQFF.

At least ten counts were recorded for this clonotype. The chain links TRBV5-4 to TRBJ1-6; no reliable D call. Trimming stripped 2 bases from V and 9 bases from J, with 6 bases between. CDR1 SGHNT and CDR2 YYREEE come from the germline V gene (reference sequence). The CDR3 has 12 residues. Here the CDR3 DNA reads TGTGCCAGCAGCTTAGGTCGTTCACCCCTCCACTTT. Residues: CASSLGRSPLHF.

The genes are TRBV20-1 and TRBJ2-5; 11 bases map to TRBD2. Germline lookup yields CDR1 DFQATT and CDR2 SNEGSKA (reference sequence). The CDR3 is 14 amino acids. Trimming took 6 bases from V and 5 from J; bases not matched to a gene: 8. The CDR3: CSAISGGAEETQYF. The CDR3 coding sequence is TGCAGTGCGATTAGCGGGGGGGCCGAGGAGACCCAGTACTTC.

This chain links TRBV2 with TRBJ2-3; 15 nucleotides align to TRBD2. Germline assignment: CDR1 SNHLY and CDR2 FYNNEI. With 5 bases clipped from V and 5 bases from J, the junction kept 5 bases outside the gene matches. This CDR3 is built from 16 residues. CDR3 coding DNA: TGTGCCAGCAGTAAGGGACTAGCGGGAGGTGGAGATACGCAGTATTTT. It yields the protein CASSKGLAGGGDTQYF.

V and J are TRBV24-1 and TRBJ1-5; D is ambiguous. This CDR3 contains 14 residues. Looked up from germline, CDR1 is KGHDR and CDR2 is SFDVKD. Trimming cost V 5 bases and J 1 base, with 8 bases left between them. CDR3 sequence reads: CATSALGSNQPQHF. CDR3 DNA sequence: TGTGCCACCAGTGCCCTCGGGAGCAATCAGCCCCAGCATTTT.

The chain uses TRBV20-1 and TRBJ2-3; tentatively, D is TRBD2 (6 bases). Trimming took off 1 base at V and 4 bases at J, with 18 bases between the two ends. Germline V gene data show CDR1 as DFQATT and CDR2 as SNEGSKA (reference sequence). CDR3 length equals 16 residues. CDR3 in DNA: TGCAGTGCTAGAGTTTCGGAGGGGTTCAGGTCAGATACGCAGTATTTT. This codes for CSARVSEGFRSDTQYF.

This chain's CDR3 is CASSAVSVSDGYTF. Here the CDR3 DNA reads TGTGCCAGCAGTGCGGTTAGCGTAAGCGATGGCTACACCTTC. The chain carries TRBV25-1 and TRBJ1-2; D is uncertain. CDR1 is MGHDK and CDR2 is SYGVNS in the germline V gene. The CDR3 runs to 14 residues. Trimming cost V 4 bases and J 6 bases, with 15 bases left between them.

This clonotype has just a few counts. The chain combines TRBV11-1 with TRBJ2-3; D is perhaps TRBD1 or TRBD2 (7 bases each). The length of the CDR3 is 13 residues. Germline values: CDR1 SGHAT, CDR2 FQDESV (reference sequence). V was pared by 7 bases and J by 6 bases, with 14 bases between. As DNA, the CDR3 is TGTGCCAGCACCTCAGGGGGGGTGGATACGCAGTATTTT. This encodes CASTSGGVDTQYF.

The rearrangement joins TRBV11-1 to TRBJ2-7; 10 bases are a match to TRBD1. Looked up from germline, CDR1 is SGHAT and CDR2 is FQDESV (reference sequence). J gave up 3 bases and V 4 bases, and 9 bases lay outside the gene matches. This CDR3 comprises 16 residues. Here the CDR3 DNA reads TGTGCCAGCAGCTCAAAGGGACAGGGGTTAGTCTACGAGCAGTACTTC. Translation gives CASSSKGQGLVYEQYF.

The chain uses TRBV7-2 and TRBJ2-7; D might be TRBD1 or TRBD2, each matching 5 bases. Trimming took 6 bases from V and 6 from J, leaving 12 bases between them. CDR1 is SGHTA, CDR2 FQGNSA, per germline. This CDR3 contains 12 residues. CDR3 protein: CASSFGGGEQYF. Here the CDR3 DNA reads TGTGCCAGCAGTTTTGGGGGTGGCGAGCAGTACTTC.

This clonotype was picked up one time. The chain recombines TRBV12-3 or TRBV12-4 with TRBJ1-6; the D is unclear. The CDR3 loop spans 13 amino acids. Trimming removed 3 bases at V and 5 bases at J, with 5 bases between. CDR3 bases: TGTGCCAGCAGTTTGGAAGATAATTCACCCCTCCACTTT. Protein: CASSLEDNSPLHF.

The CDR3 here is CASSEVGSPRAGELFF. For the CDR3, the DNA is TGTGCCAGCAGTGAAGTGGGAAGCCCTAGGGCCGGGGAGCTGTTTTTT. V is TRBV2 and J is TRBJ2-2; D gene uncertain. The germline V and J ends were trimmed by 1 base and 6 bases, with 15 bases remaining between them. This CDR3 has 16 residues. Looked up from germline, CDR1 is SNHLY and CDR2 is FYNNEI.

This clonotype was detected many times. The gene calls are TRBV4-3 and TRBJ1-1; no clear D. V shed 0 bases and J shed 0 bases, with 14 bases lying between them. Germline loops: CDR1 LGHNA, CDR2 YSLEER. The CDR3 loop spans 17 amino acids. Here the CDR3 reads CASSQDRRQMMNTEAFF. Written as DNA, the CDR3 is TGCGCCAGCAGCCAAGATCGCAGGCAGATGATGAACACTGAAGCTTTCTTT.

The chain combines TRBV20-1 with TRBJ2-3; no clear D gene. The CDR3 totals 10 residues. The germline V gene has CDR1 DFQATT and CDR2 SNEGSKA (reference sequence). V lost 5 bases, J lost 6 bases, and 6 bases lay in between. As DNA, the CDR3 is TGCAGTGCTTTAGGCGATACGCAGTATTTT. This codes for CSALGDTQYF.

The chain joins TRBV11-1 to TRBJ2-1; 7 bases fit TRBD2. V gave up 4 bases and J gave up 3 bases; unmatched junction bases: 6. The CDR3 is made up of 15 amino acids. CDR1 is SGHAT, CDR2 FQDESV, per germline (reference sequence). CDR3 amino acids: CASSSGLPDYNEQFF. The CDR3 coding sequence is TGTGCCAGCAGCTCGGGACTACCCGACTACAATGAGCAGTTCTTC.

This sequence joins TRBV2 and TRBJ1-3, with 7 bases fitting TRBD1. Per the germline V gene, CDR1 is SNHLY and CDR2 is FYNNEI. J lost 6 bases, V lost 6 bases, and 8 bases had no gene match. This CDR3 has 14 amino acids. CDR3 loop: CASRDSGQLNTIYF. As DNA, the CDR3 is TGTGCCAGCAGGGACTCGGGACAGCTAAACACCATATATTTT.

This sequence joins TRBV7-2 and TRBJ1-4; D unresolved. Germline lookup yields CDR1 SGHTA and CDR2 FQGNSA. The CDR3 runs to 13 residues. The V end was cut by 4 bases, the J end by 8 bases, with 11 bases between. DNA for the CDR3: TGTGCCAGCAGCTCGAGGTACGGGGAAAAACTGTTTTTT. Translated: CASSSRYGEKLFF.

This clonotype occurred a few times. The rearrangement links TRBV25-1 to TRBJ1-6; D gene uncertain. The CDR3 has 13 amino acids. Germline V CDR1 and CDR2: MGHDK, SYGVNS. V lost 6 bases, J lost 8 bases, and 11 bases lay in between. The DNA for the CDR3 is TGTGCCAGCAGCCCCTGGGGTGATTCACCCCTCCACTTT. Its protein is CASSPWGDSPLHF. Filled out from reference TRBV25-1 and TRBJ1-6, the complete variable domain reads EADIYQTPRYLVIGTGKKITLECSQTMGHDKMYWYQQDPGMELHLIHYSYGVNSTEKGDLSSESTVSRIRTEHFPLTLESARPSHTSQYLCASSPWGDSPLHFGNGTRLTVT.

In this sample, this clonotype turned up many times. The V and J genes are TRBV2 and TRBJ2-7; D gene ambiguous. The V end lost 2 bases, the J end lost 12 bases, and 11 bases lay between the germline ends. Germline values: CDR1 SNHLY, CDR2 FYNNEI. The CDR3 has 11 residues. The CDR3 sequence: CASSEIGIWYF. The CDR3 DNA follows: TGTGCCAGCAGTGAAATCGGTATCTGGTACTTC.

The genes are TRBV29-1 and TRBJ2-1; D gene unclear. The CDR3 covers 11 residues. The germline V and J ends were trimmed by 0 bases and 10 bases, with 7 bases remaining between them. Per the germline V gene, CDR1 is SQVTM and CDR2 is ANQGSEA. CDR3 loop: CSVEDATEQFF. The CDR3 nucleotides are TGCAGCGTTGAAGATGCGACGGAGCAGTTCTTC.

The genes are TRBV29-1 and TRBJ2-7, with TRBD1 matching 8 bases. The CDR3 sequence is 12 residues long. Germline V lookup: CDR1 SQVTM, CDR2 ANQGSEA. The junction had 3 bases not matched to a gene; V was cut back by 4 bases and J by 4 bases. Here the CDR3 reads CSVGTGGYEQYF. Written as DNA, the CDR3 is TGCAGCGTTGGAACAGGGGGGTACGAGCAGTACTTC.

Only one count was recorded for this clonotype. The chain employs TRBV2 and TRBJ1-1, with D unclear. The CDR3 has 14 residues. Germline V gene sequence: CDR1 SNHLY, CDR2 FYNNEI. The germline V and J ends were trimmed by 3 bases and 4 bases, with 12 bases remaining between them. The DNA of the CDR3 is TGTGCCAGCAGTGAGGGTACCTCCAGCACTGAAGCTTTCTTT. Its protein is CASSEGTSSTEAFF.